The 27 T cell receptor beta chains below come from one sample, sequenced in a study of CD8 T cells in Susac syndrome. RNA in amounts of about 0.5 to 1 ug was reverse transcribed with random hexamers. TCRdb recomputed calls from the immunoSEQ multiplex PCR reads with MiXCR, one row per CDR3 protein. The sample comprises around 300,000 distinct CDR3 sequences, about 91% of which are singletons, and approximately 0.065% rests with the top ten. Sequenced material: CD4+ T cells from PBMCs. Receptors were obtained from a human donor with multiple sclerosis.

The V and J genes are TRBV19 and TRBJ1-1; D is unresolved. V gave up 1 base and J gave up 6 bases, with 12 bases separating them. Germline values: CDR1 LNHDA, CDR2 SQIVND (reference sequence). The CDR3 totals 14 residues. The CDR3 nucleotides read TGTGCCAGTAGTATAGGCCCTACCACAGCTGAAGCTTTCTTT. It specifies CASSIGPTTAEAFF. Based on the CDR3 plus reference TRBV19 and TRBJ1-1, the full variable domain is DGGITQSPKYLFRKEGQNVTLSCEQNLNHDAMYWYRQDPGQGLRLIYYSQIVNDFQKGDIAEGYSVSREKKESFPLTVTSAQKNPTAFYLCASSIGPTTAEAFFGQGTRLTVV.

This sequence joins TRBV12-3 or TRBV12-4 and TRBJ2-2; 7 bases align to TRBD2. With 6 bases clipped from V and 6 bases from J, the junction kept 4 bases outside the gene matches. The CDR3 is 13 amino acids. The CDR3 here is CASRTREAGELFF. CDR3 bases: TGTGCCAGCAGGACCCGGGAGGCCGGGGAGCTGTTTTTT.

The V call is TRBV7-2, the J call TRBJ2-1; weak D call: TRBD1 (6 bases). This CDR3 is 15 amino acids long. Germline CDR1 is SGHTA and CDR2 is FQGNSA. The V end lost 1 base, the J end lost 9 bases, and 16 bases lay between the germline ends. CDR3 residues: CASSLVAGVIGEQFF. The CDR3 DNA sequence: TGTGCCAGCAGCTTAGTGGCAGGGGTGATCGGTGAGCAGTTCTTC.

This chain uses TRBV20-1 with TRBJ2-3, with 8 bases identical to TRBD2. CDR3 size: 14 residues. The trim removed 3 bases at V and 2 bases at J, leaving 4 bases unmatched. Germline-derived CDR1 and CDR2 are DFQATT and SNEGSKA (reference sequence). CDR3 DNA: TGCAGTGCTAGCCCGGGGGGGTTCACAGATACGCAGTATTTT. The encoded protein is CSASPGGFTDTQYF.

This chain joins TRBV6-5 and TRBJ2-3; 7 bases match TRBD1. The CDR3 totals 17 residues. CDR1 and CDR2 (germline): MNHEY, SVGAGI. Trimming removed 2 bases from V and 3 bases from J; junction bases left unmatched: 11. This CDR3 reads CASSYDRVSKGTDTQYF. The DNA of the CDR3 is TGTGCCAGCAGTTACGACAGGGTTTCGAAGGGTACAGATACGCAGTATTTT.

This clonotype has a single count. The V and J genes are TRBV19 and TRBJ1-1; tentative D call: TRBD1 (5 bases). The CDR3 has 16 residues. V was trimmed by 3 bases and J by 1 base, leaving 15 bases between them. Germline V gene lookup returns CDR1 LNHDA and CDR2 SQIVND (reference sequence). The CDR3 protein is CASSIGQGGANTEAFF. Here the CDR3 DNA reads TGTGCCAGTAGTATCGGTCAGGGCGGGGCGAACACTGAAGCTTTCTTT.

The genes are TRBV29-1 and TRBJ1-3, with D perhaps matching TRBD1 (5 bases). The CDR3 spans 13 residues. V gave up 4 bases and J gave up 3 bases, with 10 bases separating them. Germline V lookup: CDR1 SQVTM, CDR2 ANQGSEA. The CDR3 loop reads CSVGQGGGNTIYF. The CDR3 DNA follows: TGCAGCGTTGGCCAGGGCGGTGGAAACACCATATATTTT.

The genes are TRBV29-1 and TRBJ2-7; possible D gene TRBD1, 7 bases. The germline V and J ends were trimmed by 7 bases and 3 bases, with 22 bases remaining between them. The germline CDR1 and CDR2 sequences are SQVTM and ANQGSEA. CDR3 size: 15 residues. DNA for the CDR3: TGCAGCGCCCGTGACGCGGGACAGATCCACTACGAGCAGTACTTC. Translation: CSARDAGQIHYEQYF.

The V call is TRBV6-5, the J call TRBJ1-1, with D perhaps TRBD1 (5 bases). Trimming left V 6 bases short and J 5 bases short, with 16 bases between. Germline V CDR1 and CDR2: MNHEY, SVGAGI. The CDR3 spans 14 residues. CDR3 region: CASSPPGGSTEAFF. For the CDR3, the DNA is TGTGCCAGCAGCCCGCCGGGGGGAAGTACTGAAGCTTTCTTT.

The V and J genes are TRBV30 and TRBJ1-3; D gene ambiguous. The CDR3 has 15 residues. Germline CDR1 and CDR2: GTSNPN and SVGIG (reference sequence). Between the trimmed V and J ends, which lost 0 bases and 2 bases, there was a span of 11 bases. The CDR3 protein is CAWSVLTPPGNTIYF. The CDR3 DNA follows: TGTGCCTGGAGTGTACTAACCCCCCCTGGAAACACCATATATTTT.

The chain combines TRBV18 with TRBJ2-6, with a tentative D call TRBD1 (5 bases). Germline CDR1 and CDR2: KGHSH and LQKENI. The V and J ends lost 4 bases and 5 bases respectively, with 15 bases between them. CDR3 length: 16 residues. The CDR3 loop reads CASSLGAAPWANVLTF. CDR3 nucleotide sequence: TGTGCCAGCTCACTAGGGGCCGCGCCGTGGGCCAACGTCCTGACTTTC.

This chain joins TRBV19 and TRBJ2-7; TRBD1 matches 12 bases. This CDR3 has 15 amino acids. V was clipped by 5 bases and J by 5 bases; unmatched bases: 7. The germline V gene has CDR1 LNHDA and CDR2 SQIVND (reference sequence). The CDR3 sequence is CASSSGTGGLDEQYF. CDR3 sequence (DNA): TGTGCCAGTAGTTCCGGGACAGGGGGCCTGGACGAGCAGTACTTC.

The rearrangement uses TRBV27 and TRBJ2-7; no reliable D call. V lost 8 bases, J lost 3 bases, and 11 bases lay in between. The CDR3 is made up of 12 amino acids. Germline V gene data show CDR1 as MNHEY and CDR2 as SMNVEV (reference sequence). The CDR3 DNA reads as TGTGCCAGCGGGAAAATGGACTACGAGCAGTACTTC. This translates into CASGKMDYEQYF.

In its sample, this clonotype was seen once. The chain employs TRBV5-1 and TRBJ2-3, with TRBD1 matching over 7 bases. V lost 6 bases to trimming and J lost 6 bases; unmatched junction nucleotides: 10. The V gene's germline CDR1 is SGHRS and CDR2 YFSETQ. The CDR3 sequence is 14 residues long. The CDR3 protein is CASILGQVGDTQYF. CDR3 bases: TGCGCCAGCATTCTCGGACAGGTTGGGGATACGCAGTATTTT.

The rearrangement uses TRBV12-5 and TRBJ1-1, with a possible D match to TRBD1 (5 bases). V was clipped by 0 bases and J by 3 bases, with 20 bases between them. The CDR3 covers 18 residues. Germline V gene lookup returns CDR1 LGHNT and CDR2 FRNRAP. CDR3 in amino acids: CASGLVRGDRHTYTEAFF. The CDR3 nucleotides read TGTGCTAGTGGTTTGGTACGGGGGGACCGACATACTTACACTGAAGCTTTCTTT.

V gene TRBV7-3 combines with J gene TRBJ2-5; 9 nucleotides align to TRBD2. The V and J ends lost 1 base and 5 bases, in that order; junction bases with no gene match: 5. The CDR3 sequence is 15 residues long. Per the germline V gene, CDR1 is SGHTA and CDR2 is FQGTGA. The CDR3 DNA is TGTGCCAGCAGCTTAAGCTCTAGCGGGAAGGAGACCCAGTACTTC. Translation: CASSLSSSGKETQYF.

The rearrangement joins TRBV5-1 to TRBJ2-7; 9 nucleotides match TRBD2. V shed 0 bases, J shed 0 bases, and the junction held 4 bases outside the gene matches. CDR1 is SGHRS and CDR2 is YFSETQ in the germline V gene. The CDR3 spans 16 residues. The CDR3: CASSLVAGGPSYEQYF. In DNA, the CDR3 is TGCGCCAGCAGCTTGGTGGCGGGAGGGCCCTCCTACGAGCAGTACTTC.

V is TRBV6-2 or TRBV6-3 and J is TRBJ2-2, with TRBD1 matching 8 bases. Trimming removed 5 bases from V and 1 base from J; junction bases left unmatched: 3. The CDR3 has 15 residues. Germline CDR1 is MNHEY and CDR2 is SVGEGT. The chain's CDR3 is CASSRQGRNTGELFF. Here the CDR3 DNA reads TGTGCCAGCAGTCGACAGGGGAGGAACACCGGGGAGCTGTTTTTT.

This clonotype was seen just once. The chain joins TRBV15 to TRBJ1-3, with a possible D match to TRBD1 (6 bases). V was trimmed by 2 bases and J by 0 bases, leaving 11 bases between them. CDR1 and CDR2 (germline): LNHNV, YYDKDF (reference sequence). The CDR3 consists of 16 residues. CDR3 sequence: CATSRSRTVSGNTIYF. In nucleotides, the CDR3 is TGTGCCACCAGCAGATCGAGGACAGTCTCTGGAAACACCATATATTTT.

This clonotype has only one observation. CDR3 amino acids: CASSQGDKINEKLFF. CDR3 in DNA: TGTGCCAGCAGCCAAGGGGACAAGATTAATGAAAAACTGTTTTTT. V and J are TRBV4-2 and TRBJ1-4, with a weak D call TRBD1 (6 bases). This CDR3 region has 15 residues. CDR1 and CDR2 from the germline V gene are LGHNA and YNFKEQ. V lost 1 base and J lost 4, with 10 bases in between.

J is TRBJ1-2 and V is TRBV9, with D possibly TRBD1 on 6 matching bases. Trimming shortened V by 0 bases and J by 6 bases, and 12 bases separated the two germline ends. CDR1 and CDR2 (germline): SGDLS, YYNGEE. The length of the CDR3 is 14 residues. CDR3 nucleotides: TGTGCCAGCAGCGTAGCGGACAGCGTAGATGGCTACACCTTC. Its protein product is CASSVADSVDGYTF.

Only a few counts were recorded for this clonotype. The chain couples TRBV6-5 to TRBJ2-5; 9 bases align to TRBD2. This CDR3 comprises 14 residues. Unmatched junction bases numbered 7, after V lost 8 bases and J lost 3 bases. CDR1 and CDR2 from the germline V gene are MNHEY and SVGAGI. CDR3 loop: CASAEGLAKETQYF. CDR3 DNA: TGTGCCAGCGCGGAAGGACTAGCGAAAGAGACCCAGTACTTC.

V is TRBV7-8 and J is TRBJ2-5; D remains unclear. V was pared by 3 bases and J by 2 bases, with 10 bases between. CDR3 size: 14 residues. Germline V lookup: CDR1 SGHVS, CDR2 FQNEAQ. The CDR3 loop is CASSFSTTQETQYF. For the CDR3, the DNA is TGTGCCAGCAGCTTTTCCACAACTCAAGAGACCCAGTACTTC.

The genes are TRBV28 and TRBJ2-7; D unresolved. CDR1 is MDHEN, CDR2 SYDVKM, per germline. CDR3 size: 11 residues. The V gene lost 1 base and the J gene lost 3 bases, with 1 base spanning the gap. The CDR3: CASSLYYEQYF. The CDR3 bases are TGTGCCAGCAGTTTATACTACGAGCAGTACTTC.

The rearrangement links TRBV7-2 to TRBJ2-2, with D unresolved. The CDR3 totals 14 residues. V dropped 2 bases and J dropped 6 bases, with 10 bases sitting between them. From germline, CDR1 is SGHTA and CDR2 FQGNSA. CDR3 protein: CASSLLGLAGELFF. The CDR3 coding sequence is TGTGCCAGCAGCTTATTAGGCCTAGCCGGGGAGCTGTTTTTT.

The chain has TRBV5-1 and TRBJ2-2, with a tentative D call TRBD1 (5 bases). The germline CDR1 and CDR2 sequences are SGHRS and YFSETQ. Trimming shortened V by 6 bases and J by 6 bases, and 15 bases separated the two germline ends. The CDR3 consists of 14 residues. The CDR3 sequence is CASTASTVPGELFF. DNA of the CDR3: TGCGCCAGCACAGCTTCGACAGTCCCCGGGGAGCTGTTTTTT. The whole variable domain, filled in from reference TRBV5-1 and TRBJ2-2, reads KAGVTQTPRYLIKTRGQQVTLSCSPISGHRSVSWYQQTPGQGLQFLFEYFSETQRNKGNFPGRFSGRQFSNSRSEMNVSTLELGDSALYLCASTASTVPGELFFGEGSRLTVL.

This chain uses TRBV11-2 with TRBJ1-1; TRBD1 is a possible D gene (6 bases). The CDR3 consists of 17 residues. Germline V lookup: CDR1 SGHAT, CDR2 FQNNGV. Trimming took off 1 base at V and 8 bases at J, with 23 bases between the two ends. This chain's CDR3 is CASSLGTRDKGVREAFF. CDR3 DNA sequence: TGTGCCAGCAGCTTAGGGACCCGAGACAAGGGGGTGAGGGAAGCTTTCTTT.